The rows below give T cell receptor beta chains drawn from one sample of a study of T-cell reconstitution after alpha-beta-depleted transplantation in children. TCRdb recomputed calls from the PCR reads with MiXCR, one row per CDR3 protein. The sample includes fewer than 550,000 distinct CDR3 sequences, around 15% of them seen just once. Here the sequenced sample was PBMCs, mostly from graft donor cells, taken 360 days after TCRalphabeta/CD19-depleted stem cell transplant. These receptors came from a boy under two years old who had a stem cell transplant for Wiskott-Aldrich syndrome, so the T cells may come from the graft donor. CDR3s include the opening cysteine and the closing phenylalanine or tryptophan.

j_call: TRBJ1-1
cdr3_length: 15
v_call: TRBV4-2
cdr3_aa: CASSQDITGNTEAFF

j_call: TRBJ2-2
cdr3_length: 13
v_call: TRBV4-1
cdr3_aa: CASSQPMAGELFF

j_call: TRBJ2-1
cdr3_length: 14
v_call: TRBV7-9
cdr3_aa: CASSLPISYNEQFF

j_call: TRBJ1-3
cdr3_length: 12
v_call: TRBV25-1
cdr3_aa: CASSEYQGEAYF

j_call: TRBJ2-1
cdr3_length: 15
v_call: TRBV3-1
cdr3_aa: CASTHLAGPYNEQFF

j_call: TRBJ2-1
cdr3_length: 17
v_call: TRBV7-2
cdr3_aa: CASRYWGLAGEGNEQFF

j_call: TRBJ2-7
cdr3_length: 12
v_call: TRBV12-3/TRBV12-4
cdr3_aa: CASKLAGLEQYF

j_call: TRBJ2-7
cdr3_length: 16
v_call: TRBV29-1
cdr3_aa: CSSLWRRGRGDYEQYF

j_call: TRBJ2-1
cdr3_length: 14
v_call: TRBV20-1
cdr3_aa: CSASQGPSYNEQFF

j_call: TRBJ2-4
cdr3_length: 14
v_call: TRBV6-1
cdr3_aa: CASSPLLAKNIQYF

j_call: TRBJ2-3
cdr3_length: 12
v_call: TRBV5-1
cdr3_aa: CASRESTDTQYF

j_call: TRBJ2-3
cdr3_length: 16
v_call: TRBV24-1
cdr3_aa: CATSDFSRERTDTQYF

j_call: TRBJ2-1
cdr3_length: 15
v_call: TRBV3-1
cdr3_aa: CASSQVGTPYNEQFF

j_call: TRBJ2-3
cdr3_length: 13
v_call: TRBV7-9
cdr3_aa: CASTADSFNTQYF

j_call: TRBJ2-1
cdr3_length: 13
v_call: TRBV14
cdr3_aa: CASSQVWGNEQFF

j_call: TRBJ2-5
cdr3_length: 14
v_call: TRBV5-1
cdr3_aa: CASSAFGGQETQYF

j_call: TRBJ1-2
cdr3_length: 15
v_call: TRBV6-5
cdr3_aa: CASSSPRTGRYGYTF

j_call: TRBJ1-2
cdr3_length: 15
v_call: TRBV29-1
cdr3_aa: CSVGSTVGGLYGYTF

j_call: TRBJ2-6
cdr3_length: 16
v_call: TRBV7-9
cdr3_aa: CASSLTTAPGANVLTF

j_call: TRBJ2-7
cdr3_length: 13
v_call: TRBV5-1
cdr3_aa: CASSSVRGKEQYF

j_call: TRBJ1-1
cdr3_length: 13
v_call: TRBV12-3/TRBV12-4
cdr3_aa: CASSLGGTGRAFF

j_call: TRBJ1-3
cdr3_length: 12
v_call: TRBV10-3
cdr3_aa: CAIQSSGNTIYF

j_call: TRBJ1-1
cdr3_length: 13
v_call: TRBV2
cdr3_aa: CASSALRDTEAFF

j_call: TRBJ2-3
cdr3_length: 16
v_call: TRBV4-1
cdr3_aa: CASSQEGQGRTDTQYF

j_call: TRBJ2-3
cdr3_length: 15
v_call: TRBV5-1
cdr3_aa: CASSLGIRSTDTQYF

j_call: TRBJ2-5
cdr3_length: 14
v_call: TRBV6-2/TRBV6-3
cdr3_aa: CASSYSIHKETQYF

j_call: TRBJ2-1
cdr3_length: 17
v_call: TRBV12-3/TRBV12-4
cdr3_aa: CASSLHWTSGRKNEQFF

j_call: TRBJ2-1
cdr3_length: 16
v_call: TRBV5-1
cdr3_aa: CASSYLTGQGPNEQFF

j_call: TRBJ1-1
cdr3_length: 11
v_call: TRBV20-1
cdr3_aa: CSARGTSEAFF

j_call: TRBJ2-1
cdr3_length: 16
v_call: TRBV4-1
cdr3_aa: CASSQVKVVAYNEQFF

j_call: TRBJ1-5
cdr3_length: 13
v_call: TRBV2
cdr3_aa: CASRTDSNQPQHF

j_call: TRBJ2-5
cdr3_length: 16
v_call: TRBV5-1
cdr3_aa: CASSLAPQGAGETQYF

j_call: TRBJ2-1
cdr3_length: 14
v_call: TRBV2
cdr3_aa: CASGDSSLYNEQFF

j_call: TRBJ2-7
cdr3_length: 13
v_call: TRBV20-1
cdr3_aa: CSARSGSPYEQYF

j_call: TRBJ2-3
cdr3_length: 23
v_call: TRBV24-1
cdr3_aa: CATSEGDRHSERAGGHWRDTQYF

j_call: TRBJ2-1
cdr3_length: 16
v_call: TRBV5-1
cdr3_aa: CASSPGGGSSYNEQFF

j_call: TRBJ2-1
cdr3_length: 17
v_call: TRBV7-2
cdr3_aa: CASSAPWGLGPYNEQFF

j_call: TRBJ2-2
cdr3_length: 17
v_call: TRBV24-1
cdr3_aa: CATSDLSGRANTGELFF

j_call: TRBJ2-4
cdr3_length: 14
v_call: TRBV11-2
cdr3_aa: CASSPGTDKNIQYF

j_call: TRBJ1-1
cdr3_length: 16
v_call: TRBV5-6
cdr3_aa: CASSLEGGPVNTEAFF

j_call: TRBJ1-1
cdr3_length: 13
v_call: TRBV20-1
cdr3_aa: CSARTGVNTEAFF

j_call: TRBJ2-7
cdr3_length: 14
v_call: TRBV18
cdr3_aa: CASSRRKDAYEQYF

j_call: TRBJ1-2
cdr3_length: 17
v_call: TRBV29-1
cdr3_aa: CSAALGQGIPINYGYTF

j_call: TRBJ1-5
cdr3_length: 14
v_call: TRBV7-2
cdr3_aa: CASSLDSSAQPQHF

j_call: TRBJ2-7
cdr3_length: 14
v_call: TRBV6-1
cdr3_aa: CATAVGTGPYEQYF

j_call: TRBJ2-2
cdr3_length: 14
v_call: TRBV5-1
cdr3_aa: CASSLGLGTGELFF

j_call: TRBJ2-3
cdr3_length: 14
v_call: TRBV20-1
cdr3_aa: CSAGLAALPDTQYF

j_call: TRBJ2-1
cdr3_length: 11
v_call: TRBV2
cdr3_aa: CASLRGHEQFF

j_call: TRBJ2-3
cdr3_length: 14
v_call: TRBV24-1
cdr3_aa: CATKPRAGRDTQYF

j_call: TRBJ2-7
cdr3_length: 12
v_call: TRBV3-1
cdr3_aa: CASSLDRIEQYF

j_call: TRBJ2-2
cdr3_length: 13
v_call: TRBV5-1
cdr3_aa: CASSSTDGGELFF

j_call: TRBJ2-1
cdr3_length: 12
v_call: TRBV6-6
cdr3_aa: CASSYQYNEQFF

j_call: TRBJ2-2
cdr3_length: 13
v_call: TRBV24-1
cdr3_aa: CATSYRDTGELFF

j_call: TRBJ2-1
cdr3_length: 20
v_call: TRBV4-3
cdr3_aa: CASSQALRRERAVGNNEQFF

j_call: TRBJ1-2
cdr3_length: 12
v_call: TRBV6-6
cdr3_aa: CASSYSEGKYTF

j_call: TRBJ1-1
cdr3_length: 13
v_call: TRBV29-1
cdr3_aa: CSAGQIWNTEAFF

j_call: TRBJ2-1
cdr3_length: 15
v_call: TRBV15
cdr3_aa: CATSRDRGLYNEQFF

j_call: TRBJ2-1
cdr3_length: 19
v_call: TRBV20-1
cdr3_aa: CSAERLAGGPMGSYNEQFF

j_call: TRBJ2-6
cdr3_length: 19
v_call: TRBV3-1
cdr3_aa: CASSQKIPGPGTGANVLTF

j_call: TRBJ1-2
cdr3_length: 16
v_call: TRBV5-1
cdr3_aa: CASSGGTGVANYGYTF